This T cell receptor beta chain was recorded in a study of identical twins. Remarks on this clonotype: The antigen is unknown.

Study conclusions and caveats: Within cord blood, abundant beta clonotypes carried fewer insertions, but memory repertoires showed no such trend.

TCRdb used MiXCR to reprocess the 5' RACE reads, holding one entry per CDR3 protein. The sample consists of more than 250,000 distinct CDR3 sequences, approximately 8% of them appearing once. This sample also belongs to another study, concerning yellow fever vaccine responses in identical twins. That study reports: Reports say the vaccine T cell response in twins looked partly convergent and partly personalized.

This TCR came from a woman under 30 in good health. The sequenced sample consisted of memory (CD45RO+) T cells sorted from blood.

In DNA, the CDR3 is TGCGCCAGCAGCTTGGACAGGGAAGCGGAGACCCAGTACTTC. It is translated as CASSLDREAETQYF. This rearrangement joins TRBV5-1 to TRBJ2-5, with D maybe TRBD1 (6 bases). The V and J ends lost 0 bases and 5 bases respectively, with 11 bases between them. The germline CDR1 and CDR2 sequences are SGHRS and YFSETQ. The CDR3 is made up of 14 amino acids.